Each of the 30 T cell receptor beta chains below was sequenced from the same sample in a study of blood T cells in healthy people across ages. Together with a sample-barcoded 5' primer, a J-beta primer mix was included in a second PCR lasting about 7 to 11 cycles. One entry per CDR3 protein results from TCRdb running MiXCR on the 5' RACE reads. Found here are approximately 730,000 distinct CDR3 sequences, 50% to 65% of them singletons; the top ten hold around 40%. The source material was blood. These receptors were collected from an older man in good health.

This chain connects TRBV5-1 to TRBJ2-7, with D possibly being TRBD1 (5 bases). The V end was cut by 0 bases, the J end by 3 bases, with 13 bases between. From germline, CDR1 is SGHRS and CDR2 YFSETQ. The CDR3 runs to 15 residues. The CDR3 sequence: CASSLARAGDYEQYF. CDR3 DNA: TGCGCCAGCAGCTTGGCCAGGGCTGGGGACTACGAGCAGTACTTC.

In this sample, this clonotype turned up a few times. This chain connects TRBV11-2 to TRBJ2-7, with 7 bases matching TRBD1. CDR1 and CDR2 (germline): SGHAT, FQNNGV. The CDR3 consists of 16 residues. With 5 bases clipped from V and 3 bases from J, the junction kept 13 bases outside the gene matches. The CDR3 sequence is CASSLGQKKNYYEQYF. The CDR3 nucleotides are TGTGCCAGCAGCCTGGGACAGAAAAAAAATTACTACGAGCAGTACTTC.

The rearrangement joins TRBV7-8 to TRBJ2-5, with D possibly called TRBD1 or TRBD2 (5 bases each). CDR3 length: 17 residues. V was pared by 1 base and J by 7 bases, with 22 bases between. Germline V gene sequence: CDR1 SGHVS, CDR2 FQNEAQ. CDR3 coding DNA: TGTGCCAGCAGCTTAGGTGCCCCGGGACCTGTAATGGGGACCCAGTACTTC. It is translated as CASSLGAPGPVMGTQYF.

This clonotype was observed a handful of times. This chain joins TRBV29-1 and TRBJ2-7, with 9 bases identical to TRBD2. This CDR3 has 14 residues. CDR1 is SQVTM, CDR2 ANQGSEA, per germline. J lost 9 bases, V lost 1 base, and 10 bases had no gene match. The CDR3 sequence: CSVEGLAGALGQYF. CDR3 sequence (DNA): TGCAGCGTTGAAGGGTTAGCGGGGGCTCTCGGGCAGTACTTC.

The chain recombines TRBV6-1 with TRBJ2-5; TRBD2 is a possible D gene (6 bases). Between the trimmed V and J ends, which lost 5 bases and 11 bases, there was a span of 18 bases. Looked up from germline, CDR1 is MNHNS and CDR2 is SASEGT. This CDR3 has 13 residues. CDR3 protein: CASSPVPPGEQYF. The CDR3 DNA reads TGTGCCAGCAGTCCCGTCCCACCGGGGGAGCAGTACTTC.

V usage is TRBV3-1 and J usage is TRBJ2-5; the match to TRBD2 covers 11 bases. The germline gives CDR1 LGHDT, CDR2 YNNKEL (reference sequence). The length of the CDR3 is 15 residues. Trimming took 4 bases from V and 11 from J; bases not matched to a gene: 12. CDR3 residues: CASSRFSGRAHEQYF. The CDR3 bases are TGTGCCAGCAGCCGATTTAGCGGGAGGGCCCATGAGCAGTACTTC.

The CDR3 DNA follows: TGTGCCAGCACCACGCTCGGGGGACAAGAGACCCAGTACTTC. The encoded protein is CASTTLGGQETQYF. The V call is TRBV27, the J call TRBJ2-5; TRBD2 is a possible D gene (6 bases). V shed 7 bases and J shed 2 bases, with 14 bases lying between them. CDR3 length equals 14 residues. From germline, CDR1 is MNHEY and CDR2 SMNVEV (reference sequence).

This clonotype was counted a few times. This chain joins TRBV5-1 and TRBJ2-3; D gene uncertain. The V end lost 2 bases, the J end lost 5 bases, and 9 bases lay between the germline ends. The CDR3 has 13 amino acids. Germline V lookup: CDR1 SGHRS, CDR2 YFSETQ. The CDR3 is CASSFSAVDTQYF. As DNA, the CDR3 is TGCGCCAGCAGCTTCTCCGCAGTAGATACGCAGTATTTT. Full variable domain (rest looked up from reference TRBV5-1 and TRBJ2-3): KAGVTQTPRYLIKTRGQQVTLSCSPISGHRSVSWYQQTPGQGLQFLFEYFSETQRNKGNFPGRFSGRQFSNSRSEMNVSTLELGDSALYLCASSFSAVDTQYFGPGTRLTVL.

This chain uses TRBV9 with TRBJ1-2; no firm D call. Trimming took off 7 bases at V and 8 bases at J, with 12 bases between the two ends. The CDR3 runs to 11 residues. Germline CDR1 and CDR2: SGDLS and YYNGEE. The chain's CDR3 is CASGRDSGYTF. The CDR3, as DNA: TGTGCCAGCGGCCGAGACTCCGGCTACACCTTC.

A few counts support this clonotype. This chain connects TRBV7-9 to TRBJ2-5; 9 bases line up with TRBD1. The J call is in doubt because the DNA end fits TRBJ2-7 better. The CDR3 has 14 amino acids. The germline gives CDR1 SEHNR, CDR2 FQNEAQ (reference sequence). The CDR3 sequence is CASSRQGGLYEQYF. Written as DNA, the CDR3 is TGTGCCAGCAGCCGACAGGGGGGACTCTACGAGCAGTACTTC.

The CDR3 reads CATSRDWRATEAFF. In DNA form, the CDR3 reads TGTGCCACCAGCAGAGACTGGAGGGCCACTGAAGCTTTCTTT. The J gene is TRBJ1-1, the V gene TRBV15; no firm D call. CDR3 length: 14 residues. Per germline, CDR1 LNHNV and CDR2 YYDKDF (reference sequence). V dropped 0 bases and J dropped 4 bases, with 9 bases sitting between them.

The V and J genes are TRBV20-1 and TRBJ2-1; possible D gene TRBD2, 5 bases. This CDR3 is built from 15 residues. The V gene's germline CDR1 is DFQATT and CDR2 SNEGSKA (reference sequence). Between the trimmed V and J ends, which lost 2 bases and 2 bases, there was a span of 13 bases. CDR3 residues: CSARSSLLTYNEQFF. In DNA, the CDR3 is TGCAGTGCTAGATCTAGCCTACTTACCTACAATGAGCAGTTCTTC.

This clonotype has only a few counts. J is TRBJ2-7 and V is TRBV10-3; D gene uncertain. The germline gives CDR1 ENHRY, CDR2 SYGVKD. V was trimmed by 8 bases and J by 4 bases, leaving 12 bases between them. The CDR3 has 12 amino acids. In DNA, the CDR3 is TGTGCCATCCGGGCCGGGCAGTACGAGCAGTACTTC. Its translation: CAIRAGQYEQYF.

This clonotype is a singleton in its sample. This CDR3 is CASSPRQGAFYEQYF. In DNA, the CDR3 is TGTGCCAGCAGCCCGAGACAGGGGGCGTTCTACGAGCAGTACTTC. The chain carries TRBV7-9 and TRBJ2-7; 10 bases are shared with TRBD1. The CDR3 runs 15 residues. The germline V gene has CDR1 SEHNR and CDR2 FQNEAQ (reference sequence). V dropped 5 bases and J dropped 3; count of bases not matched to a gene: 7.

The rearrangement joins TRBV19 to TRBJ1-5; D not resolved. Germline CDR1 LNHDA, CDR2 SQIVND (reference sequence). CDR3 size: 15 residues. V gave up 5 bases and J gave up 1 base, with 12 bases separating them. The CDR3 sequence: CASSHHDRSNQPQHF. Written as DNA, the CDR3 is TGTGCCAGTAGTCACCATGACCGGAGCAATCAGCCCCAGCATTTT.

The rearrangement links TRBV12-3 or TRBV12-4 to TRBJ2-1, with 9 bases lining up with TRBD2. The CDR3 extends over 16 amino acids. V lost 1 base, J lost 6 bases, and 7 bases stayed unmatched. The DNA of the CDR3 is TGTGCCAGCAGTTTAGGCCTAGCGGGAAGAAGCAATGAGCAGTTCTTC. Translated, it gives CASSLGLAGRSNEQFF.

This clonotype was seen more than once but under ten times. The chain joins TRBV20-1 to TRBJ2-1, with D possibly TRBD2 on 6 matching bases. Per the germline V gene, CDR1 is DFQATT and CDR2 is SNEGSKA (reference sequence). The V and J ends lost 6 bases and 4 bases respectively, with 13 bases between them. This CDR3 has 13 residues. The CDR3 DNA sequence: TGCAGTGCCACGGGGGTGAAGTACAATGAGCAGTTCTTC. It codes for CSATGVKYNEQFF.

The gene calls are TRBV20-1 and TRBJ2-5; 9 bases match TRBD2. Germline CDR1 is DFQATT and CDR2 is SNEGSKA (reference sequence). The CDR3 loop spans 14 amino acids. The CDR3 coding sequence is TGCAGCGGGGGAGCGGGAGGCAACCGAGAGACCCAGTACTTC. It is translated as CSGGAGGNRETQYF.

This clonotype was observed a few times. This sequence joins TRBV25-1 and TRBJ2-7, with a possible D match to TRBD2 (6 bases). The CDR3 consists of 13 residues. V was trimmed by 8 bases and J by 6 bases, leaving 17 bases between them. Per the germline V gene, CDR1 is MGHDK and CDR2 is SYGVNS. Here the CDR3 reads CASGGFVGLEQYF. CDR3 coding DNA: TGTGCCAGCGGGGGGTTTGTTGGTCTCGAGCAGTACTTC.

The chain employs TRBV20-1 and TRBJ2-7, with D hard to call. The V end was cut by 4 bases, the J end by 2 bases, with 9 bases between. This CDR3 region has 12 residues. CDR1 is DFQATT, CDR2 SNEGSKA, per germline (reference sequence). CDR3 in amino acids: CSATRGPYEQYF. Here the CDR3 DNA reads TGCAGTGCTACCCGCGGTCCCTACGAGCAGTACTTC.

In DNA, the CDR3 is TGTGCCATCAGTGAGAGGCAGGGGGCGGCCAAAAACATTCAGTACTTC. It yields the protein CAISERQGAAKNIQYF. J is TRBJ2-4 and V is TRBV10-3; 8 bases are shared with TRBD1. The junction had 4 bases not matched to a gene; V was cut back by 2 bases and J by 1 base. This CDR3 comprises 16 residues. Germline V gene sequence: CDR1 ENHRY, CDR2 SYGVKD.

This clonotype was seen only a few times. V usage is TRBV6-1 and J usage is TRBJ1-1; the D is unclear. V dropped 7 bases and J dropped 5 bases, with 8 bases sitting between them. Per germline, CDR1 MNHNS and CDR2 SASEGT. The CDR3 spans 11 residues. This CDR3 is CASKGGTEAFF. The DNA of the CDR3 is TGTGCCAGCAAGGGTGGGACTGAAGCTTTCTTT.

This chain uses TRBV3-1 with TRBJ1-2, with D perhaps TRBD1 (6 bases). V dropped 4 bases and J dropped 2 bases, with 14 bases sitting between them. Germline CDR1 is LGHDT and CDR2 is YNNKEL (reference sequence). The CDR3 length is 15 residues. The CDR3 region has the DNA TGTGCCAGCAGCCCTCCCGGGACACCGAACTATGGCTACACCTTC. This translates into CASSPPGTPNYGYTF.

The chain combines TRBV7-3 with TRBJ1-2; D is uncertain. Germline values: CDR1 SGHTA, CDR2 FQGTGA. The CDR3 runs to 13 residues. V lost 1 base and J lost 5, with 8 bases in between. CDR3 sequence (DNA): TGTGCCAGCAGCTTAAACCGGAGATATGGCTACACCTTC. It translates to CASSLNRRYGYTF.

This clonotype turned up a few times. The chain employs TRBV27 and TRBJ2-5; tentatively, D is TRBD2 (6 bases). The CDR3 totals 14 residues. Trimming removed 5 bases at V and 4 bases at J, with 14 bases between. Germline V gene sequence: CDR1 MNHEY, CDR2 SMNVEV (reference sequence). The CDR3 region has the DNA TGTGCCAGCAGTGGAGGGGTGAGGGGAGAGACCCAGTACTTC. This gives the protein CASSGGVRGETQYF.

The rearrangement joins TRBV28 to TRBJ1-6; 10 bases are a match to TRBD1. This CDR3 has 18 amino acids. The germline V gene has CDR1 MDHEN and CDR2 SYDVKM. V dropped 6 bases and J dropped 2; count of bases not matched to a gene: 10. CDR3 in DNA: TGTGCCAGCAGCCCCCTCGGGACAGGGGTAGCCTATAATTCACCCCTCCACTTT. Translating gives CASSPLGTGVAYNSPLHF.

With respect to this clonotype: Germline and junction disagree at one end, which may indicate a read error. The chain uses TRBV6-9 and TRBJ2-1; no reliable D call. The CDR3 has 17 amino acids. Germline CDR1 MNHGY, CDR2 SVAAGI. The CDR3 DNA is TGTGCCAGCAGTTATGGCCCCCGGATCCTCTCCTACAATGAGCGGTTCTTC. Encoded protein: CASSYGPRILSYNERFF.

The rearrangement joins TRBV7-2 to TRBJ2-3; no firm D call. V shed 2 bases and J shed 14 bases, with 23 bases lying between them. The CDR3 sequence is 15 residues long. The germline V gene has CDR1 SGHTA and CDR2 FQGNSA. The CDR3 protein is CASSLPPTVGRYAYF. In DNA form, the CDR3 reads TGTGCCAGCAGCTTACCCCCAACCGTCGGCAGATACGCGTATTTT.

The rearrangement joins TRBV25-1 to TRBJ1-5; no definite D call. Germline CDR1 is MGHDK and CDR2 is SYGVNS. Trimming removed 8 bases at V and 4 bases at J, with 9 bases between. The CDR3 sequence is 12 residues long. The CDR3 region has the DNA TGTGCCAGCGCCCGGGGAAATCAGCCCCAGCATTTT. Translated, it gives CASARGNQPQHF.

The chain employs TRBV3-1 and TRBJ2-3; either TRBD1 or TRBD2 may fit D (5 bases each). The CDR3 consists of 13 residues. Trimming pared 1 base from V and 14 bases from J, leaving 16 bases between. Germline V gene lookup returns CDR1 LGHDT and CDR2 YNNKEL (reference sequence). The CDR3 DNA follows: TGTGCCAGCAGCCAAGGGGGGAGAGAATACGCGTATTTT. Residues: CASSQGGREYAYF.